The T cell receptor beta chain under discussion was sequenced for a study of blood T cells in healthy people across ages. With a J-beta primer mix and a sample-barcoded 5' primer, a second PCR ran 7 to 11 cycles. A single record per CDR3 protein comes from TCRdb applying MiXCR to the 5' RACE reads. This table holds around 1,500,000 distinct CDR3 sequences, 40% to 50% found once. The CDR3 length is 15 residues. CDR1 is MDHEN and CDR2 is SYDVKM in the germline V gene. With V trimmed by 5 bases and J by 6 bases, 10 bases remained unmatched. On this clonotype: Its cognate antigen is unknown.

General study results and limits: Higher diversity, along with more naive CD4+ cells, distinguished long-lived donors from aged donors.

This chain uses TRBV28 with TRBJ2-3; 8 bases agree with TRBD1. The material sequenced was blood. The TCR originated in a young woman in good health. Here the CDR3 reads CASSPRTGRPDTQYF. As DNA, the CDR3 is TGTGCCAGCAGTCCCAGGACAGGGCGGCCCGATACGCAGTATTTT.